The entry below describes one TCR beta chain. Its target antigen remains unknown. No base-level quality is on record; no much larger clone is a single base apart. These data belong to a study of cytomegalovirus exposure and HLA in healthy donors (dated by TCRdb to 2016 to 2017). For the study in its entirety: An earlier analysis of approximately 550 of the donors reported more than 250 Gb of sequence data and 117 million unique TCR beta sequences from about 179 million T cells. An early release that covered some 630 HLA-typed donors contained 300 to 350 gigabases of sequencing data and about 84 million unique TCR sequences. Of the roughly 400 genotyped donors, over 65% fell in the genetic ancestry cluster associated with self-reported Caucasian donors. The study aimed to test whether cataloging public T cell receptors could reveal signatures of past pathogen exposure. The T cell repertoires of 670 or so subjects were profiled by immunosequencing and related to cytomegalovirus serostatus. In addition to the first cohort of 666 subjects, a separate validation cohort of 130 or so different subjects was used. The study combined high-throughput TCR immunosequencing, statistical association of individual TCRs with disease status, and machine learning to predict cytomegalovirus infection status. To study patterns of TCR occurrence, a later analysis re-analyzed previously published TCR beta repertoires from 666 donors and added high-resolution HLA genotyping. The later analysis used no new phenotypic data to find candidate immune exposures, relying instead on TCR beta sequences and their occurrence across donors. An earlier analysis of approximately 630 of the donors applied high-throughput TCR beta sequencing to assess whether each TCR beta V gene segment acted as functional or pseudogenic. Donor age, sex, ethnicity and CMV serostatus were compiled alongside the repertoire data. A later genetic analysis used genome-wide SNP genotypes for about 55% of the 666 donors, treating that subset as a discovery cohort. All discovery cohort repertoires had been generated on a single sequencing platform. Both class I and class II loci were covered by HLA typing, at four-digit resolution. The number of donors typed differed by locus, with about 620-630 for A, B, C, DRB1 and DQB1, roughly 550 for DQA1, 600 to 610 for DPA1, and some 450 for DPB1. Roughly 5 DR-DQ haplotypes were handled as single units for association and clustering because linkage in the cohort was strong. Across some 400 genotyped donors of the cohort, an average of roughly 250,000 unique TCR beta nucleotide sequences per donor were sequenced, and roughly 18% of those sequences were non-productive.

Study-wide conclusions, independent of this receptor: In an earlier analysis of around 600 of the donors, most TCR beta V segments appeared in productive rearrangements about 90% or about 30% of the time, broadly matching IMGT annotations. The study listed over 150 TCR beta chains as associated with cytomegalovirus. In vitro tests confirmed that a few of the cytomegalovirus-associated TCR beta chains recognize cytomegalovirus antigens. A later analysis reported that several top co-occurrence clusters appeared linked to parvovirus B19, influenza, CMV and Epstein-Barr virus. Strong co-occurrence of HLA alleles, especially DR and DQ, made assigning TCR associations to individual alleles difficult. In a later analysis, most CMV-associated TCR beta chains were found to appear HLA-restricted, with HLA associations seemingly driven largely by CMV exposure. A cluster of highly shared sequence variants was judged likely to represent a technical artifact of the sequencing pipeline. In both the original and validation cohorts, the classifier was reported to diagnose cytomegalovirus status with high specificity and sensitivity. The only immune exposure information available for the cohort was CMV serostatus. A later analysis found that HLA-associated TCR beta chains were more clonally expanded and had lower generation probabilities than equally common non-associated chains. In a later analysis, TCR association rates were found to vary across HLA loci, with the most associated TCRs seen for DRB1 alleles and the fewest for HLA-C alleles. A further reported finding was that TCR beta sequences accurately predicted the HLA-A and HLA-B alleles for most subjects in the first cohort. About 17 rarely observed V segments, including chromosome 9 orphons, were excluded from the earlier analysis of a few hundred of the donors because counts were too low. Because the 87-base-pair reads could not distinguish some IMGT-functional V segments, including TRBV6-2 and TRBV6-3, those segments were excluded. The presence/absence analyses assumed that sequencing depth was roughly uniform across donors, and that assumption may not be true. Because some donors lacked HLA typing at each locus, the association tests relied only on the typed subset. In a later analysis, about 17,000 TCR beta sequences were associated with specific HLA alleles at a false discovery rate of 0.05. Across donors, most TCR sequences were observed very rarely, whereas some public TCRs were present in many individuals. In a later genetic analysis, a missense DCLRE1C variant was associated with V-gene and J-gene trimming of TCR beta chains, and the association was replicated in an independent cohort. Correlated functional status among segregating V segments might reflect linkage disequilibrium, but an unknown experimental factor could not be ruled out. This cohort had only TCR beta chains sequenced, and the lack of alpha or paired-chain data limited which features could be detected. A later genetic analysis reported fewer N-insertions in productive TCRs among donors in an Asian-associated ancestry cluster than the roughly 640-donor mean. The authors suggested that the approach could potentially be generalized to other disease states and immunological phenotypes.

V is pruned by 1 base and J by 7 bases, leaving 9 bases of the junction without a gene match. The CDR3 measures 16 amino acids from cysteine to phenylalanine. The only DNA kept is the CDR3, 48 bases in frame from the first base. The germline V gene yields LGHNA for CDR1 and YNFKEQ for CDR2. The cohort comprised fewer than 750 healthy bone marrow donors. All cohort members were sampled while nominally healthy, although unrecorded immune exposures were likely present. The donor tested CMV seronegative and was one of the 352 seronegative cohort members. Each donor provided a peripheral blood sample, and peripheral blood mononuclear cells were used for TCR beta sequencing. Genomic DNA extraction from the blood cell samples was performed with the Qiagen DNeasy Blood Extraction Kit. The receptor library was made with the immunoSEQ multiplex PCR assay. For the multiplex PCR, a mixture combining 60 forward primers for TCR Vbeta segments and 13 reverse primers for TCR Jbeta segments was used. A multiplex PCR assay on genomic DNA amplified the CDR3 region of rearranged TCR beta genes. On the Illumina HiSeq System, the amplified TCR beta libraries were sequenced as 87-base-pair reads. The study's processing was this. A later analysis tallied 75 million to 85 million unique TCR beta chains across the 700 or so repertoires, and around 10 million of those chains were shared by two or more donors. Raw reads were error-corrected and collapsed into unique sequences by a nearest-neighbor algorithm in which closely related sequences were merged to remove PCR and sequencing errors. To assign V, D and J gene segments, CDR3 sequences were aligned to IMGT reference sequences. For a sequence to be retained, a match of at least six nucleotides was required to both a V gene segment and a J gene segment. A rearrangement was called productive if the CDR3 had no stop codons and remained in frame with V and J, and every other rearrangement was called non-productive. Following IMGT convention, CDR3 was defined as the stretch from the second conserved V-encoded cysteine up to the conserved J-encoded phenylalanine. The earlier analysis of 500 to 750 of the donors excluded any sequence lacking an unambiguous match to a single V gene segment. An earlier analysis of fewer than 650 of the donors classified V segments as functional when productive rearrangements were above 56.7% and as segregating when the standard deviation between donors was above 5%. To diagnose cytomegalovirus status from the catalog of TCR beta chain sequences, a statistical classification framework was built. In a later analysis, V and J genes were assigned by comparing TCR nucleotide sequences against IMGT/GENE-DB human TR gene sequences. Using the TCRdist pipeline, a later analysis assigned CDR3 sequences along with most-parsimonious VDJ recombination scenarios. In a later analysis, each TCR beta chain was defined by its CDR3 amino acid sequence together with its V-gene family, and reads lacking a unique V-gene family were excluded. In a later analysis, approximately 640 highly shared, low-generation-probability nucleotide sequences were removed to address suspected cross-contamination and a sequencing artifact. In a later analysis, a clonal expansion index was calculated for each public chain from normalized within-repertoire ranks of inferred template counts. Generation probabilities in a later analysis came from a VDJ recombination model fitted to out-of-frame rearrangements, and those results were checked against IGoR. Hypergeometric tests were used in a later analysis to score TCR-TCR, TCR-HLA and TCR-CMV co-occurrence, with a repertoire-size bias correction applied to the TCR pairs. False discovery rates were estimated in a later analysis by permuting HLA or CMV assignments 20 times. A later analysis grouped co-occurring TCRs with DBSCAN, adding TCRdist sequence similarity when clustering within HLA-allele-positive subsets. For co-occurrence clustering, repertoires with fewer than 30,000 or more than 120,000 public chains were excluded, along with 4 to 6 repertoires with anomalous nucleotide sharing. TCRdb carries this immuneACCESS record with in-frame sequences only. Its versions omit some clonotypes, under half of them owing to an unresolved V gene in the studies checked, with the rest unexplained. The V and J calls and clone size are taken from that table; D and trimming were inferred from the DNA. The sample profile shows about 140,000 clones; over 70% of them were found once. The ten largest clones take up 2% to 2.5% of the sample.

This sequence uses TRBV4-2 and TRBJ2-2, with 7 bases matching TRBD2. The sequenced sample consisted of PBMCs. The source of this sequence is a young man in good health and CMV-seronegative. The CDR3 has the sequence CASSQGVGGPIGELFF. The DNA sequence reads TGTGCCAGCAGCCAAGGGGTGGGAGGGCCGATCGGGGAGCTGTTTTTT.